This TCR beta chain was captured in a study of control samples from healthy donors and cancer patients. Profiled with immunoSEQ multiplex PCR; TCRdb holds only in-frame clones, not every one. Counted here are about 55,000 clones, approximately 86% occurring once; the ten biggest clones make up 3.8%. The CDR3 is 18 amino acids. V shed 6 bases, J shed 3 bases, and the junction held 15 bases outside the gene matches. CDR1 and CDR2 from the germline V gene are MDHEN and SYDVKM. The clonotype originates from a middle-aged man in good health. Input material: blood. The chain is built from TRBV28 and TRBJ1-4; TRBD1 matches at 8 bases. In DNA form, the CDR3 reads TGTGCCAGCAGGCTTCCCGGGACAGGTCTCCTAGCTAATGAAAAACTGTTTTTT. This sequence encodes CASRLPGTGLLANEKLFF.